A selection of T cell receptor beta chains follows, all from one sample in a study of blood T cell repertoires in COVID-19. The assay was immunoSEQ multiplex PCR, and TCRdb's table has in-frame clones only and misses some. The table has about 200,000 clones, approximately 86% seen once. Sequenced input: PBMCs or T cells enriched from blood (not recorded which). These receptors were taken from a woman between 40 and 55 years old with acute COVID-19. Each CDR3 is given with its conserved first and last residue. The D gene is left open where the match is weak. Only some rows state a clone size, as once, few, many or a class for expanded clones.

D	J	size	V	DNA	CDR3
TRBD1	TRBJ2-2	-	TRBV5-4	TGTGCCAGCAGCAGACAGGGGAACACCGGGGAGCTGTTTTTT	CASSRQGNTGELFF
-	TRBJ1-4	-	TRBV19	TGTGCCAGTAGTAGAACTGGACAGCTAACTTGGGAAAAACTGTTTTTT	CASSRTGQLTWEKLFF
TRBD2	TRBJ2-5	-	TRBV28	TGTGCCAGCAGTGCTAGCGGGAGGAGAGAGACCCAGTACTTC	CASSASGRRETQYF
TRBD1	TRBJ1-1	-	TRBV7-8	TGTGCCAGCAGCGACCAGGGGGCGCACACTGAAGCTTTCTTT	CASSDQGAHTEAFF
-	TRBJ1-6	many	TRBV9	TGTGCCAGCAGCGTAGAACACTCCTATAATTCACCCCTCCACTTT	CASSVEHSYNSPLHF
TRBD1	TRBJ2-5	-	TRBV19	TGTGCCAGTAGTATCGACAGGGGCCAAGAGACCCAGTACTTC	CASSIDRGQETQYF
TRBD2	TRBJ2-7	-	TRBV28	TGTGCCAGCAGGCCTACCTTCGGGCTAGCGGACTCCCCTGCGTACTTC	CASRPTFGLADSPAYF
-	TRBJ1-2	-	TRBV30	TGTGCCTGGAGTAACGGTCTGAGCTATGGCTACACCTTC	CAWSNGLSYGYTF
-	TRBJ2-2	-	TRBV5-1	TGCGCCAGCAGCTTGGCCAATTTCGGGTCCGGGGAGCTGTTTTTT	CASSLANFGSGELFF
-	TRBJ1-2	-	TRBV29-1	TGCAGCGTTGAAGAAGGGGCTCTTAGGGCATATGGCTACACCTTC	CSVEEGALRAYGYTF
-	TRBJ2-3	-	TRBV13	TGTGCCAGCAGCTTAGGCCTAGCGAGAGATACGCAGTATTTT	CASSLGLARDTQYF
-	TRBJ1-4	once	TRBV9	TGTGCCAGCAGCGCCACTGCAACTAATGAAAAACTGTTTTTT	CASSATATNEKLFF
TRBD2	TRBJ2-7	-	TRBV9	TGTGCCAGCAGCGTGGGACTAGCGGGAGGGGGGCAGTACTTC	CASSVGLAGGGQYF
TRBD1	TRBJ2-3	-	TRBV3-1/TRBV3-2	TGTGCCAGCAGCCTCCAAAAAAGGGGGCATACGCAGTATTTT	CASSLQKRGHTQYF
-	TRBJ2-7	few	TRBV7-9	TGTGCCAGCAGCTTAGAGGGCAGGGTCGGCTCCTACGAGCAGTACTTC	CASSLEGRVGSYEQYF
TRBD2	TRBJ2-7	-	TRBV6-1	TGTGCCAGCAGTGGGGCTAGCGGGAGAAGGTCGAAAGAGCAGTACTTC	CASSGASGRRSKEQYF
-	TRBJ1-2	-	TRBV12-3/TRBV12-4	TGTGCCAGCACTCAGACAGGAGACTATGGCTACACCTTC	CASTQTGDYGYTF
TRBD2	TRBJ2-3	-	TRBV7-3	TGTGCCAGCAGCTTCGCTAGCGGGACAAATACGCAGTATTTT	CASSFASGTNTQYF
-	TRBJ1-6	-	TRBV5-5	TGTGCCAGCAGCTCGGGAACTCCATTCACCCTCCACTTT	CASSSGTPFTLHF
-	TRBJ2-1	-	TRBV11-2	TGTGCCAGCAGACAAGGAGGAGGAAACTCCTACAATGAGCAGTTCTTC	CASRQGGGNSYNEQFF
TRBD2	TRBJ2-3	-	TRBV4-2	TGTGCCAGCAGCCAAACCTGGACTAGCGGGAGGGCCTATCGCGCAGATACGCAGTATTTT	CASSQTWTSGRAYRADTQYF
-	TRBJ2-7	-	TRBV7-9	TGTGCCAGCAGCTTTACAACGGGCTACGAGCAGTACTTC	CASSFTTGYEQYF
TRBD2	TRBJ2-7	-	TRBV29-1	TGCAGCGTTGAAGAACTAGCGGGAGGGGGAAACGAGCAGTACTTC	CSVEELAGGGNEQYF
-	TRBJ1-2	-	TRBV5-6	TGTGCCAGCAGCCCGTACTATGGGGGCTACACCTTC	CASSPYYGGYTF
-	TRBJ2-7	once	TRBV15	TGTGCCACCAGCATTCGGACGGACATGCGCTACGAGCAGTACTTC	CATSIRTDMRYEQYF
TRBD2	TRBJ2-1	few	TRBV28	TGTGCCAGCAGTTCACTAGCGGGAAGCTCCTACAATGAGCAGTTCTTC	CASSSLAGSSYNEQFF
-	TRBJ2-3	-	TRBV3-1/TRBV3-2	TGTGCCAGCAGCCCGAGGGACACCCTCTCCACAGATACGCAGTATTTT	CASSPRDTLSTDTQYF
-	TRBJ2-1	once	TRBV2	TGTGCCAGCATAAGGGAGGACTGGAGCTCCTACAATGAGCAGTTCTTC	CASIREDWSSYNEQFF
TRBD2	TRBJ2-3	once	TRBV19	TGTGCCAGTAGGAGGGCTAGCGGGATGTATACGCAGTATTTT	CASRRASGMYTQYF
-	TRBJ2-3	-	TRBV12-3/TRBV12-4	TGTGCCAGCACCCTGTCCGGCACAGATACGCAGTATTTT	CASTLSGTDTQYF
TRBD1	TRBJ2-3	once	TRBV18	TGTGCCAGCTCCCCTACAGGGGGCACAGATACGCAGTATTTT	CASSPTGGTDTQYF
-	TRBJ2-7	few	TRBV5-1	TGCGCCAGCAGCTTGGTAACAGGCTGGTCCTACGAGCAGTACTTC	CASSLVTGWSYEQYF
TRBD2	TRBJ2-1	-	TRBV28	TGTGCCAGCAGTTTAGAGCCCCGACTAGCGACCAGCTCCTACAATGAGCAGTTCTTC	CASSLEPRLATSSYNEQFF
-	TRBJ2-3	-	TRBV19	TGTGCCAGTAGTATAGGTGGGAGAGCGAATACGCAGTATTTT	CASSIGGRANTQYF
TRBD1	TRBJ1-1	-	TRBV7-2	TGTGCCAGCAGCTGGACAGGGTACAAAGCTTTCTTT	CASSWTGYKAFF
-	TRBJ2-1	-	TRBV27	TGTGCCAGCACCCTGGGTGGAAGGGGCAAGAATGAGCAGTTCTTC	CASTLGGRGKNEQFF
TRBD2	TRBJ2-3	-	TRBV5-6	TGTGCCAGCAGCTTGTACAGCGGGAGGGCCATGAATACGCAGTATTTT	CASSLYSGRAMNTQYF